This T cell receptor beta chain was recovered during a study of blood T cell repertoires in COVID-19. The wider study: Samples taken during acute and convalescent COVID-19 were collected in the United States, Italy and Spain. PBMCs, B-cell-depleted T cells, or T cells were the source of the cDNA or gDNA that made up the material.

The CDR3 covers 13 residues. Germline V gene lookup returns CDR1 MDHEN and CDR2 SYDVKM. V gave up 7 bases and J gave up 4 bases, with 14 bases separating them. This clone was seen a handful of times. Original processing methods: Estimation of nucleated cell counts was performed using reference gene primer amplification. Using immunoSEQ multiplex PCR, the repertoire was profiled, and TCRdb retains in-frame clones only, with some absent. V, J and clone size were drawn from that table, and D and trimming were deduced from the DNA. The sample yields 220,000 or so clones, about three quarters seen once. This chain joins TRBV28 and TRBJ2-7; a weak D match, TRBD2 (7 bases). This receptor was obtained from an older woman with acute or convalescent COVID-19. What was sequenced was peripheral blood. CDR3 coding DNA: TGTGCCAGCATCGGGGGGCAGGATTACGAGCAGTACTTC. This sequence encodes CASIGGQDYEQYF.